The entry below describes one T cell receptor beta chain. The sample is drawn from a study of cytomegalovirus exposure and HLA in healthy donors. CDR1 is KGHSH, CDR2 LQKENI, per germline. Trimming took off 3 bases at V and 2 bases at J, with 9 bases between the two ends. The CDR3 is 14 residues long. It was healthy bone marrow donors who served as donors. The PCR contained 60 Vbeta and 13 Jbeta primers. Profiled with immunoSEQ multiplex PCR; TCRdb holds only in-frame clones, not every one. The sample has roughly 100,000 clones; approximately 79% are singletons. The sequence was collected from a middle-aged man in good health and CMV-seropositive. Sequencing input: PBMCs. The rearrangement joins TRBV18 to TRBJ2-3; perhaps TRBD2 as D (5 bases). Here the CDR3 reads CASSPRRPTDTQYF. CDR3 bases: TGTGCCAGCTCACCGAGGAGGCCCACAGATACGCAGTATTTT.